Below, 32 T cell receptor beta chains from the same sample are listed, as sequenced in a study of blood T cell repertoires in COVID-19. The data were produced by immunoSEQ multiplex PCR, yet TCRdb's version contains in-frame clones alone and is incomplete. The sample lists over 85,000 clones; 70% to 90% were seen once. Sample: peripheral blood. The receptors here all came from a man aged 50 or older with active or convalescent COVID-19.

J is TRBJ2-3 and V is TRBV4-2; TRBD2 matches 13 bases. V trimming: 0 bases; J trimming: 0 bases; junction bases outside the gene matches: 3. This CDR3 has 18 residues. Germline V gives CDR1 LGHNA, CDR2 YNFKEQ. CDR3 bases: TGTGCCAGCAGCCAAGAACTAGCGGGGGGGACAAGCACAGATACGCAGTATTTT. Encoded protein: CASSQELAGGTSTDTQYF.

This chain connects TRBV7-2 to TRBJ2-1; no clear D gene. CDR3 size: 15 residues. CDR1 is SGHTA and CDR2 is FQGNSA in the germline V gene. Trimming took 2 bases from V and 6 from J, leaving 14 bases between them. This CDR3 reads CASSLYISGFNEQFF. CDR3 nucleotides: TGTGCCAGCAGCTTATACATTTCGGGTTTCAATGAGCAGTTCTTC.

This clone was observed a handful of times. Additional DNA sequences in this sample encode the identical CDR3. The chain links TRBV19 to TRBJ1-5, with TRBD1 matching 7 bases. Per germline, CDR1 LNHDA and CDR2 SQIVND (reference sequence). V lost 3 bases to trimming and J lost 2 bases; unmatched junction nucleotides: 1. The CDR3 sequence is 14 residues long. The CDR3 is CASSITGGNQPQHF. In DNA, the CDR3 is TGTGCCAGTAGTATCACAGGGGGCAATCAGCCCCAGCATTTT. The complete variable domain, with remaining parts taken from reference TRBV19 and TRBJ1-5, reads DGGITQSPKYLFRKEGQNVTLSCEQNLNHDAMYWYRQDPGQGLRLIYYSQIVNDFQKGDIAEGYSVSREKKESFPLTVTSAQKNPTAFYLCASSITGGNQPQHFGDGTRLSIL.

The chain links TRBV5-1 to TRBJ2-1; 8 nucleotides align to TRBD1. From germline, CDR1 is SGHRS and CDR2 YFSETQ. The CDR3 consists of 15 residues. V was pared by 3 bases and J by 5 bases, with 7 bases of the junction left unmatched. The CDR3 nucleotides read TGCGCCAGCAGCTCGGACAGGGTGTACAACAATGAGCAGTTCTTC. Protein product: CASSSDRVYNNEQFF.

The rearrangement links TRBV6-2 or TRBV6-3 to TRBJ2-7; tentative D call: TRBD2 (6 bases). V lost 4 bases to trimming and J lost 0 bases, with 16 bases between them. The CDR3 extends over 16 amino acids. In germline, CDR1 is MNHEY, CDR2 SVGEGT. CDR3 nucleotide sequence: TGTGCCAGCAGTTCGATGTTGGAGGGGCCCTCCTACGAGCAGTACGTC. As protein: CASSSMLEGPSYEQYV.

This clone was found a few times. The chain is built from TRBV2 and TRBJ1-1, with 9 bases aligning to TRBD1. Trimming at V came to 7 bases and at J to 10 bases, leaving 7 bases not matched to a gene. Germline CDR1 is SNHLY and CDR2 is FYNNEI. The CDR3 runs 12 residues. The CDR3 protein is CASTRQGDIAFF. The CDR3 DNA reads as TGTGCCAGCACCAGACAGGGGGATATAGCTTTCTTT.

The J gene is TRBJ1-2, the V gene TRBV5-4; D perhaps matches TRBD1 (5 bases). The CDR3 contains 15 residues. Trimming shortened V by 0 bases and J by 7 bases, and 16 bases separated the two germline ends. The germline V gene has CDR1 SGHNT and CDR2 YYREEE (reference sequence). CDR3: CASSLEAGMNGGYTF. In DNA, the CDR3 is TGTGCCAGCAGCTTGGAGGCAGGGATGAACGGTGGCTACACCTTC.

This chain uses TRBV5-4 with TRBJ1-3; a weak D match, TRBD1 (6 bases). This CDR3 has 19 amino acids. Trimming cost V 0 bases and J 2 bases, with 21 bases left between them. The V gene's germline CDR1 is SGHNT and CDR2 YYREEE (reference sequence). In DNA, the CDR3 is TGTGCCAGCAGCTTGGCCAGGGTGACAGTTACAGGGACTGGAAACACCATATATTTT. As protein: CASSLARVTVTGTGNTIYF.

The chain joins TRBV19 to TRBJ1-5; the D gene is possibly TRBD1 (6 bases). The CDR3 is made up of 14 amino acids. CDR1 and CDR2 from the germline V gene are LNHDA and SQIVND (reference sequence). V shed 8 bases and J shed 6 bases, with 17 bases lying between them. CDR3 loop: CASAGQGTSQPQHF. The CDR3 DNA reads as TGTGCCAGTGCCGGTCAGGGGACAAGTCAGCCCCAGCATTTT. The full variable domain, with the rest looked up from reference TRBV19 and TRBJ1-5, is DGGITQSPKYLFRKEGQNVTLSCEQNLNHDAMYWYRQDPGQGLRLIYYSQIVNDFQKGDIAEGYSVSREKKESFPLTVTSAQKNPTAFYLCASAGQGTSQPQHFGDGTRLSIL.

This clone was detected a few times. The chain uses TRBV29-1 and TRBJ2-1; 8 nucleotides agree with TRBD1. The length of the CDR3 is 13 residues. CDR1 and CDR2 from the germline V gene are SQVTM and ANQGSEA. Unmatched junction bases numbered 4, after V lost 6 bases and J lost 3 bases. This CDR3 is CSVQGQGYNEQFF. Written as DNA, the CDR3 is TGCAGCGTCCAAGGACAGGGCTACAATGAGCAGTTCTTC.

V usage is TRBV7-9 and J usage is TRBJ1-6; D is ambiguous. The CDR3 is 14 amino acids. V was pared by 5 bases and J by 5 bases, with 10 bases between. Germline CDR1 is SEHNR and CDR2 is FQNEAQ (reference sequence). CDR3 nucleotide sequence: TGTGCCAGCAGCCTCGACACAAATAATTCACCCCTCCACTTT. Protein sequence: CASSLDTNNSPLHF.

The rearrangement uses TRBV6-4 and TRBJ2-4; D is unclear. CDR1 MRHNA and CDR2 SNTAGT come from the germline V gene. The V and J ends lost 6 bases and 7 bases respectively, with 16 bases between them. The CDR3 extends over 14 amino acids. CDR3 nucleotide sequence: TGTGCCAGCAGCGAGTGGTCAGCTAGTAACATTCAGTACTTC. It specifies CASSEWSASNIQYF.

The chain employs TRBV28 and TRBJ1-6; possibly TRBD1 for D (5 bases). The CDR3 length is 14 residues. Germline V gene data show CDR1 as MDHEN and CDR2 as SYDVKM. Trimming took 1 base from V and 6 from J, leaving 7 bases between them. CDR3 residues: CASSLLQVNSPLHF. CDR3 DNA: TGTGCCAGCAGTTTATTACAGGTTAATTCACCCCTCCACTTT.

The V and J genes are TRBV24-1 and TRBJ2-3, with 7 bases matching TRBD1. The CDR3 covers 16 residues. From germline, CDR1 is KGHDR and CDR2 SFDVKD. V dropped 7 bases and J dropped 2; count of bases not matched to a gene: 11. Here the CDR3 reads CATSLTGSEITDTQYF. In DNA, the CDR3 is TGTGCCACCAGCCTGACAGGGAGCGAAATCACAGATACGCAGTATTTT.

This clone was counted only a few times. The rearrangement joins TRBV24-1 to TRBJ2-1; D is perhaps TRBD2 (6 bases). This CDR3 is 12 amino acids long. The ends were cut back, 4 bases at V and 9 bases at J, with 9 bases in the middle. Germline CDR1 KGHDR, CDR2 SFDVKD. CDR3 loop: CATSEEGREQFF. In DNA form, the CDR3 reads TGTGCCACCAGTGAGGAGGGCCGTGAGCAGTTCTTC.

The chain carries TRBV19 and TRBJ2-5; TRBD1 might be the D (8 bases). Trimming pared 3 bases from V and 3 bases from J, leaving 11 bases between. Germline V gene data show CDR1 as LNHDA and CDR2 as SQIVND (reference sequence). CDR3 length: 14 residues. The CDR3 coding sequence is TGTGCCAGTAGTATTACAGGGGGGGAAGAGACCCAGTACTTC. Translating gives CASSITGGEETQYF.

The chain recombines TRBV11-2 with TRBJ1-3; 7 bases match TRBD1. The CDR3 is 14 amino acids. The V segment lost 6 bases and the J segment 2 bases; nucleotides outside the gene matches: 4. Germline assignment: CDR1 SGHAT and CDR2 FQNNGV. The CDR3 protein is CASRDRVAGNTIYF. The CDR3 DNA reads as TGTGCCAGCAGAGACAGGGTTGCTGGAAACACCATATATTTT.

As to this clone: A much bigger clone sits one base away, suggesting this may be a read error. J is TRBJ2-5 and V is TRBV7-2; 10 nucleotides line up with TRBD2. The CDR3 runs 16 residues. V dropped 1 base and J dropped 1; count of bases not matched to a gene: 3. Germline loops: CDR1 SGHTA, CDR2 FQGNSA. This chain's CDR3 is CASSLGVAGGQETQYF. Here the CDR3 DNA reads TGTGCCAGCAGCTTAGGGGTAGCGGGGGGCCAAGAGACCCAGTACTTC.

The chain combines TRBV21-1 with TRBJ2-1; the D segment call TRBD2 is taken from the table without a DNA check. TRBV21-1 is annotated as a pseudogene. The CDR3 runs 15 residues. Here the CDR3 DNA reads TGTGCCAGCAGCATAGAGCTAGCGGGGGCTGGAGAGCAGTTCTTC. This codes for CASSIELAGAGEQFF.

The genes are TRBV27 and TRBJ1-1, with D possibly TRBD1 on 5 matching bases. Looked up from germline, CDR1 is MNHEY and CDR2 is SMNVEV (reference sequence). The V end lost 5 bases, the J end lost 3 bases, and 13 bases lay between the germline ends. The CDR3 has 14 residues. CDR3 sequence reads: CASSPRPGDTEAFF. Written as DNA, the CDR3 is TGTGCCAGCAGTCCCCGCCCGGGGGACACTGAAGCTTTCTTT.

The rearrangement uses TRBV6-1 and TRBJ2-1; the match to TRBD2 covers 9 bases. The CDR3 loop spans 15 amino acids. Trimming removed 1 base from V and 7 bases from J; junction bases left unmatched: 5. Germline V gene sequence: CDR1 MNHNS, CDR2 SASEGT. In DNA, the CDR3 is TGTGCCAGCAGTGAAGGTATAGCGGGGGATAATGAGCAGTTCTTC. This codes for CASSEGIAGDNEQFF.

This clone was recorded only once. The chain uses TRBV5-4 and TRBJ1-5, with D possibly TRBD1 on 5 matching bases. Germline V lookup: CDR1 SGHNT, CDR2 YYREEE (reference sequence). V was pared by 0 bases and J by 6 bases, with 13 bases between. CDR3 length: 15 amino acids. CDR3 protein: CASSLDQGQGQPQHF. CDR3 nucleotides: TGTGCCAGCAGCTTGGATCAGGGCCAGGGTCAGCCCCAGCATTTT.

The chain employs TRBV14 and TRBJ2-7; TRBD2 agrees at 7 bases. This CDR3 is 17 amino acids long. Germline-derived CDR1 and CDR2 are SGHDN and FVKESK. V lost 0 bases and J lost 2; bases outside the gene matches: 10. The CDR3 DNA sequence: TGTGCCAGCAGCCAAGATTCAGCGGGGATGTTAACCTACGAGCAGTACTTC. Protein: CASSQDSAGMLTYEQYF.

V gene TRBV6-6 combines with J gene TRBJ2-3; 8 bases fit TRBD2. This CDR3 is 15 amino acids long. Germline V gives CDR1 MNHNY, CDR2 SVGAGI (reference sequence). V lost 2 bases and J lost 6; bases outside the gene matches: 7. DNA for the CDR3: TGTGCCAGCAGTTACGGGACTAGTTGGTCGGATACGCAGTATTTT. Its translation is CASSYGTSWSDTQYF.

The chain employs TRBV28 and TRBJ1-1, with D perhaps matching TRBD1 (6 bases). Germline V CDR1 and CDR2: MDHEN, SYDVKM. V was trimmed by 5 bases and J by 2 bases, leaving 15 bases between them. This CDR3 is built from 15 residues. The CDR3 sequence: CASSPSTGPNTEAFF. Written as DNA, the CDR3 is TGTGCCAGCAGTCCGTCGACAGGACCTAACACTGAAGCTTTCTTT. The full variable domain, completed using reference TRBV28 and TRBJ1-1, is DVKVTQSSRYLVKRTGEKVFLECVQDMDHENMFWYRQDPGLGLRLIYFSYDVKMKEKGDIPEGYSVSREKKERFSLILESASTNQTSMYLCASSPSTGPNTEAFFGQGTRLTVV.

The chain joins TRBV25-1 to TRBJ2-1; 9 bases match TRBD2. The germline gives CDR1 MGHDK, CDR2 SYGVNS. CDR3 size: 14 residues. V lost 10 bases to trimming and J lost 7 bases; unmatched junction nucleotides: 11. CDR3 in amino acids: CATSVAGGLNEQFF. DNA for the CDR3: TGTGCCACTTCGGTGGCGGGGGGGCTAAATGAGCAGTTCTTC.

This chain links TRBV5-4 with TRBJ2-1, with 7 bases identical to TRBD1. The V segment lost 0 bases and the J segment 5 bases; nucleotides outside the gene matches: 5. CDR1 and CDR2 from the germline V gene are SGHNT and YYREEE (reference sequence). The CDR3 is made up of 15 amino acids. The CDR3 nucleotides read TGTGCCAGCAGCTTGGCGACAGGGTTCAACAATGAGCAGTTCTTC. Protein: CASSLATGFNNEQFF.

V usage is TRBV19 and J usage is TRBJ2-7, with TRBD1 matching over 11 bases. The CDR3 runs to 14 residues. The germline V gene encodes CDR1 LNHDA and CDR2 SQIVND (reference sequence). Trimming removed 3 bases from V and 3 bases from J; junction bases left unmatched: 1. CDR3 region: CASSMGTGGYEQYF. In nucleotides, the CDR3 is TGTGCCAGTAGTATGGGGACAGGGGGCTACGAGCAGTACTTC.

The V and J genes are TRBV27 and TRBJ2-3; D not resolved. CDR1 is MNHEY and CDR2 is SMNVEV in the germline V gene (reference sequence). The ends were cut back, 5 bases at V and 7 bases at J, with 19 bases in the middle. The CDR3 is made up of 15 amino acids. CDR3 nucleotide sequence: TGTGCCAGCAGTCCCCCGGGTGTCCGAACATATACGCAGTATTTT. Translation: CASSPPGVRTYTQYF.

The V gene is TRBV4-1, the J gene TRBJ2-3; 7 bases fit TRBD2. Germline V gives CDR1 MGHRA, CDR2 YSYEKL. This CDR3 has 16 residues. V shed 1 base, J shed 6 bases, and the junction held 10 bases outside the gene matches. This CDR3 reads CASSQVYGGEGDTQYF. The CDR3 DNA is TGCGCCAGCAGCCAAGTCTACGGCGGGGAGGGGGATACGCAGTATTTT.

The genes are TRBV6-5 and TRBJ2-2; the match to TRBD1 covers 11 bases. With V trimmed by 8 bases and J by 8 bases, 7 bases remained unmatched. Germline CDR1 reads MNHEY; CDR2 reads SVGAGI. The CDR3 runs to 14 residues. CDR3 coding DNA: TGTGCCAGCGAAGGGGACAGGGGGTGGGGGGAGCTGTTTTTT. Amino acid sequence: CASEGDRGWGELFF.

The V call is TRBV30, the J call TRBJ1-3; 7 bases fit TRBD1. This CDR3 is built from 14 residues. V lost 3 bases, J lost 0 bases, and 2 bases stayed unmatched. Germline-derived CDR1 and CDR2 are GTSNPN and SVGIG (reference sequence). CDR3 coding DNA: TGTGCCTGGAGGGACAGGATCTCTGGAAACACCATATATTTT. This sequence encodes CAWRDRISGNTIYF.